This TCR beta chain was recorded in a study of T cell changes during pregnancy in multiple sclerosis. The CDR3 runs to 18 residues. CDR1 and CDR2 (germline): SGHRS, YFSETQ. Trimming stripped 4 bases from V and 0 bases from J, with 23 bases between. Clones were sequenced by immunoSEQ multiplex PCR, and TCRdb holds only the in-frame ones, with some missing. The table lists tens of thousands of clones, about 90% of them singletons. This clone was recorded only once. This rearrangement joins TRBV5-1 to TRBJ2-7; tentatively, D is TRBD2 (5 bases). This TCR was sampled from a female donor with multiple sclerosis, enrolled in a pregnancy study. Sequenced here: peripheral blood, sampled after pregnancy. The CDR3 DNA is TGCGCCAGCAGCATGCCGGACCTGATACGGGGATTCTCCTACGAGCAGTACTTC. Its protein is CASSMPDLIRGFSYEQYF.